The clone carrying this T cell receptor (beta chain) was recorded a few times. What it binds is not known. A junction boundary mismatches the germline segment, possibly from a read error. Primers for the PCR totalled 60 Vbeta and 13 Jbeta. Measured with immunoSEQ multiplex PCR; TCRdb has only the in-frame clones, and not every one. This sample carries about 68,000 clones, over 75% of them seen once, and the ten largest clones take around 7%. This record comes from a study of cytomegalovirus exposure and HLA in healthy donors. General study findings and limits: Most sequenced TCRs were rare (though some public TCRs occurred in many donors). A few V segments could not be told apart, such as TRBV6-2 and TRBV6-3, and were left out. The study recorded over 150 TCR beta chains that were cytomegalovirus-associated. Available immune exposure information was restricted to CMV serostatus only.

CDR3 length equals 13 residues. CDR1 and CDR2 from the germline V gene are SSHAT and FNYEAQ (reference sequence). The sequence derives from a human donor in good health. Source material: PBMCs. The chain is built from TRBV7-7 and TRBJ2-5; TRBD2 matches 7 bases. The CDR3 is CASSLGGQETQYF. CDR3 nucleotides: TGTGCTAGCAGCTTGGGGGGGCAAGAGACCCAGTACTTC.